This T cell receptor (beta chain) is drawn from a study of T cell responses to AZD1222 COVID-19 vaccine. Study-wide results and caveats: Nearly half of unique spike-specific TCRs reportedly avoided B.1.351 and B.1.1.7 mutated regions. At study baseline, merely more than 5 AZD1222 recipients were seropositive.

This table comes from immunoSEQ multiplex PCR, and its TCRdb copy is limited to in-frame clones, with some not included. This table holds 84,000 or so clones, about 90% found once. CDR1 and CDR2 from the germline V gene are MNHNS and SASEGT. CDR3 length: 12 residues. The germline V and J ends were trimmed by 2 bases and 5 bases, with 6 bases remaining between them. With respect to this clone: The antigen is unknown.

The V and J genes are TRBV6-1 and TRBJ1-1; D ambiguous. This receptor was obtained from an adult in good health. The sample in question was peripheral blood, obtained on day 0 of AZD1222 vaccination. The CDR3 nucleotides are TGTGCCAGCAGTGAACCCTGGACTGAAGCTTTCTTT. It translates to CASSEPWTEAFF.